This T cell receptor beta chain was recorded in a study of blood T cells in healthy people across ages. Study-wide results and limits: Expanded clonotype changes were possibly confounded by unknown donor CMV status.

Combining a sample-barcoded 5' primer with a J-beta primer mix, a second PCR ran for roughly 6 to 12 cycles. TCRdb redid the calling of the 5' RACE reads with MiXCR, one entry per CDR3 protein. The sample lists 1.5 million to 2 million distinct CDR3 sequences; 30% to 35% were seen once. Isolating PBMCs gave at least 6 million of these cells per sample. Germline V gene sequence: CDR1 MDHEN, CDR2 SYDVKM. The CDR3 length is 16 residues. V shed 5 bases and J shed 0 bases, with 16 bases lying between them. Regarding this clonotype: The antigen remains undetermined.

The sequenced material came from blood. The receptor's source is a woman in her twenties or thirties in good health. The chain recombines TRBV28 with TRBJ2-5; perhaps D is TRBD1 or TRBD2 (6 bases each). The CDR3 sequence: CASSLLAGHHQETQYF. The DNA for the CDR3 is TGTGCCAGCAGTCTGCTGGCGGGACACCACCAAGAGACCCAGTACTTC.